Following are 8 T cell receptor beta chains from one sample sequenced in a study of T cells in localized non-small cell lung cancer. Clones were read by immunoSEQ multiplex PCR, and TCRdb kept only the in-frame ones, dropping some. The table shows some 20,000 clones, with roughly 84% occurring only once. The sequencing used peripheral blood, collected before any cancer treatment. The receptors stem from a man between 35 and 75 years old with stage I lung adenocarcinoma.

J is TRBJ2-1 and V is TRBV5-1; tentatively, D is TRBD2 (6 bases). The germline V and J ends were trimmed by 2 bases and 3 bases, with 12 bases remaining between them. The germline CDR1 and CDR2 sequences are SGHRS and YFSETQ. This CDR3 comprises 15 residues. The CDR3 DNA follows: TGCGCCAGCAGCTTTGACCCTAGCGACTACAATGAGCAGTTCTTC. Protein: CASSFDPSDYNEQFF.

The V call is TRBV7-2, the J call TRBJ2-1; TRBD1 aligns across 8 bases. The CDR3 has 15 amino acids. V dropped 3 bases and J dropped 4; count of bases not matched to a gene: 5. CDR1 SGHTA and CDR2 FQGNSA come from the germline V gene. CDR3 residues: CASSFGQGPYNEQFF. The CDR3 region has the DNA TGTGCCAGCAGCTTTGGACAGGGACCTTACAATGAGCAGTTCTTC.

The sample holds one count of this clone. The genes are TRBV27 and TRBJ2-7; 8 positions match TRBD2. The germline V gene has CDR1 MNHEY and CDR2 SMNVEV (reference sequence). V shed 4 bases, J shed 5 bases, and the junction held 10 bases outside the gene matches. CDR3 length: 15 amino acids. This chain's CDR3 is CASSSIAGSPNEQYF. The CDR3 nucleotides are TGTGCCAGCAGTTCGATAGCGGGGAGCCCCAACGAGCAGTACTTC.

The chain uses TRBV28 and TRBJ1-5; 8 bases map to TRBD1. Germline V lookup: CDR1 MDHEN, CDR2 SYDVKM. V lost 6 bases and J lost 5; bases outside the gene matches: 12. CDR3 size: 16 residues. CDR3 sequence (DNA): TGTGCCAGCAGCCTCCGGACAGGGAAGCCCTATCAGCCCCAGCATTTT. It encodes CASSLRTGKPYQPQHF.

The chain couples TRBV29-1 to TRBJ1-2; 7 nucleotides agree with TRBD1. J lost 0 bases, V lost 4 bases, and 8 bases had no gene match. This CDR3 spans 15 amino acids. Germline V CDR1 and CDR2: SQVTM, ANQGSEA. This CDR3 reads CSVGSGQRANYGYTF. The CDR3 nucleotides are TGCAGCGTTGGGTCGGGACAGCGAGCTAACTATGGCTACACCTTC.

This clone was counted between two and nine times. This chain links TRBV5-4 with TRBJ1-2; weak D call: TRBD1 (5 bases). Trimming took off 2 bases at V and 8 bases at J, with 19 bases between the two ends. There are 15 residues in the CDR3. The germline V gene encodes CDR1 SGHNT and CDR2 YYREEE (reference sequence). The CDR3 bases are TGTGCCAGCAGCTTCTATGCCGGGACGAGCGGAGGCTACACCTTC. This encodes CASSFYAGTSGGYTF.

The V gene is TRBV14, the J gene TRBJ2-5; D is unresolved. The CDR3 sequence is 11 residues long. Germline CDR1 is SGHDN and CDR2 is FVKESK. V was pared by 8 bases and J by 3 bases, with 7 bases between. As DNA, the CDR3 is TGTGCCAGCTCTGTCGAAGAGACCCAGTACTTC. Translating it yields CASSVEETQYF.

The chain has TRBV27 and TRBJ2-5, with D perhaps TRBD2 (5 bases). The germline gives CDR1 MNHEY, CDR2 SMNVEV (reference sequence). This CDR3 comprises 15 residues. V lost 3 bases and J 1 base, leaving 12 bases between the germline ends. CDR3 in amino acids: CASSFIGGPQETQYF. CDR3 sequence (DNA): TGTGCCAGCAGTTTTATCGGAGGCCCCCAAGAGACCCAGTACTTC.